The clone carrying this TCR beta chain was found a few times. No antigen is known for it. The sample is drawn from a study of CD8+ T cells in alopecia areata. Study results and caveats: Mice gave a clearer picture of TCR sharing than patients did, possibly for HLA-related reasons. More clonal than normal scalp was lesional scalp, particularly alopecia totalis/universalis.

The V end lost 4 bases, the J end lost 8 bases, and 19 bases lay between the germline ends. This CDR3 comprises 15 residues. CDR1 is SGHRS, CDR2 YFSETQ, per germline. Following RNA extraction, reverse transcription yielded cDNA that acted as the sequencing template. Assay used: immunoSEQ multiplex PCR; TCRdb lists only in-frame clones, some missing. The sample consists of more than 200,000 clones, under 80% of them appearing once. The specimen was CD4+ T cells sorted from blood, collected at week 0. The V and J genes are TRBV5-1 and TRBJ2-1; D might be TRBD2 (7 bases). The sequence derives from a human donor with alopecia areata. CDR3: CASSPRGGSAHEQFF. CDR3 DNA sequence: TGCGCCAGCAGCCCGAGGGGGGGATCGGCCCATGAGCAGTTCTTC. Full variable domain (rest looked up from reference TRBV5-1 and TRBJ2-1): KAGVTQTPRYLIKTRGQQVTLSCSPISGHRSVSWYQQTPGQGLQFLFEYFSETQRNKGNFPGRFSGRQFSNSRSEMNVSTLELGDSALYLCASSPRGGSAHEQFFGPGTRLTVL.